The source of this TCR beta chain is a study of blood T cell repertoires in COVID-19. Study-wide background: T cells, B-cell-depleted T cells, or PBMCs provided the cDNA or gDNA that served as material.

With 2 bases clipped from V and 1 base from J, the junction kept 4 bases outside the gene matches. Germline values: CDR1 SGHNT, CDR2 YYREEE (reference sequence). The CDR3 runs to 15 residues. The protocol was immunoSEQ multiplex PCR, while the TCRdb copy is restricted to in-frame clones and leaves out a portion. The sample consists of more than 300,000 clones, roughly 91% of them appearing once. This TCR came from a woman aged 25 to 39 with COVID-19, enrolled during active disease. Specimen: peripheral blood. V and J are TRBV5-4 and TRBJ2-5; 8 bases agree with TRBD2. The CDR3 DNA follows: TGTGCCAGCAGCTTAGGACTAGCCAGCCAAGAGACCCAGTACTTC. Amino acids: CASSLGLASQETQYF.